This T cell receptor beta chain was sequenced in a study of blood T cells in healthy people across ages. Combining a sample-barcoded 5' primer with a J-beta primer mix, a second PCR ran for roughly 6 to 11 cycles. Each cDNA molecule was tagged by a template-switch adaptor with 12 random nucleotides. TCRdb called the 5' RACE reads again in MiXCR, with one record for every CDR3 protein. In the table there are around 620,000 distinct CDR3 sequences, approximately 25% of which are singletons. This clonotype turned up a few times. CDR3 length: 15 residues. J lost 8 bases, V lost 0 bases, and 9 bases had no gene match. Germline lookup yields CDR1 LGHNA and CDR2 YNFKEQ.

V is TRBV4-2 and J is TRBJ1-2; 7 bases are a match to TRBD1. Sequencing input: blood. The TCR was taken from a woman in her seventies in good health. CDR3 protein: CASSQDRPGGLGYTF. CDR3 DNA: TGTGCCAGCAGCCAAGATCGGCCAGGGGGGTTGGGCTACACCTTC.